What follows describes a single TCR beta chain. Its target is unknown. The conserved phenylalanine or tryptophan normally closing the CDR3 is absent here, so this likely arose from a read error. The sample originates from a study of cytomegalovirus exposure and HLA in healthy donors. Whole-study results and caveats: Later on, an analysis found that several of the most significant clusters appeared to be linked to common viral pathogens, which included parvovirus B19. The listing of approximately 160 TCR beta chains classed them as cytomegalovirus-associated. In most subjects, TCR beta sequences reportedly gave accurate predictions of HLA-A and HLA-B alleles.

Use of 60 Vbeta and 13 Jbeta primers characterized the PCR. The assay was immunoSEQ multiplex PCR, and TCRdb's table has in-frame clones only and misses some. The sample contains about 200,000 clones, 76% of which appear only once. V dropped 1 base and J dropped 6; count of bases not matched to a gene: 6. CDR3 length: 14 amino acids. From germline, CDR1 is MGHRA and CDR2 YSYEKL. The chain recombines TRBV4-1 with TRBJ2-7, with 7 positions matching TRBD2. Sequenced: PBMCs. The TCR sequence derives from a man younger than 35 in good health and CMV-seronegative. CDR3 sequence reads: CASSQAGGVGEQYL. Here the CDR3 DNA reads TGCGCCAGCAGCCAAGCTGGGGGGGTCGGCGAGCAGTACCTC.